This TCR beta chain is drawn from a study of blood T cell repertoires in COVID-19. Overall study: Acute and convalescent COVID-19 specimens originated in the United States, Italy and Spain. T cells, B-cell-depleted T cells, or PBMCs provided the cDNA or gDNA that served as material.

Recruitment covered about two dozen US areas and drew participants whose ages spanned about 18 to 90 years. Recovered status in Cohort 3 required two negative PCRs, clearance, or symptom resolution. Clones were read by immunoSEQ multiplex PCR, and TCRdb kept only the in-frame ones, dropping some. The sample yields roughly 180,000 clones, around 82% seen once. The CDR3 extends over 13 amino acids. Deletions cut 2 bases from V and 6 bases from J, with 10 bases between. Germline loops: CDR1 SGHTS, CDR2 YDEGEE. A single count supports this clone. The source is a man in his forties or fifties who had recovered from COVID-19. The material sequenced was PBMCs or T cells enriched from blood (not recorded which). V is TRBV5-8 and J is TRBJ2-3, with a tentative D call TRBD2 (6 bases). The DNA for the CDR3 is TGTGCCAGCAGCTTCGGGACTGCGGATACGCAGTATTTT. Its translation is CASSFGTADTQYF.